These T cell receptor beta chains were read from a single sample in a study of blood T cell repertoires in COVID-19. Sequencing used immunoSEQ multiplex PCR; TCRdb keeps in-frame clones, though not all of them. The data hold 200,000 to 250,000 clones, with around 84% observed a single time. The sample comprised PBMCs or T cells enriched from blood (not recorded which). These receptors were collected from a woman between 40 and 50 years old with acute COVID-19. Both conserved end residues are part of each CDR3.

J	V	CDR3
TRBJ1-1	TRBV15	CATSRDLSRNRGQTEAFF
TRBJ1-2	TRBV28	CASSSLQGLDYGYTF
TRBJ2-1	TRBV2	CASRERLAGYNEQFF
TRBJ1-2	TRBV5-1	CASRLYSRGDYGYTF
TRBJ1-1	TRBV14	CASSLDRVNEAFF
TRBJ2-1	TRBV12-3/TRBV12-4	CASRPLGYNEQFF
TRBJ2-2	TRBV3-1/TRBV3-2	CASSQQSSWNTGELFF
TRBJ1-2	TRBV28	CASLRGPGQGPNYGYTF
TRBJ1-5	TRBV9	CASSVGTGDNQPQHF
TRBJ2-1	TRBV6-5	CASRKGLAVGEQFF
TRBJ2-1	TRBV7-9	CASSARGPIYNEQFF
TRBJ2-3	TRBV28	CASSSVTDTQYF
TRBJ2-2	TRBV24-1	CATSDLWGTGRLFF
TRBJ2-7	TRBV7-8	CASSPPGGSYEQYF
TRBJ1-4	TRBV5-6	CASSFGTGANEKLFF
TRBJ2-2	TRBV2	CASRGTANTGELFF
TRBJ1-1	TRBV2	CASRGVGGGGSEAFF
TRBJ2-3	TRBV18	CASSMGLANTDTQYF
TRBJ1-5	TRBV27	CASSLAGDQPQHF
TRBJ1-2	TRBV29-1	CSVGDRGLDGYTF
TRBJ1-4	TRBV7-2	CASTRGATNEKLFF
TRBJ2-5	TRBV20-1	CSASRGLAGVETQYF
TRBJ2-5	TRBV7-9	CAGTMASVQETQYF
TRBJ1-5	TRBV6-5	CASSSGTGNQPQHF
TRBJ2-7	TRBV20-1	CSARDQLEQYF
TRBJ1-2	TRBV3-1/TRBV3-2	CASSNTGVGYGYTF
TRBJ2-7	TRBV24-1	CATSDPAGDRAYEQYF
TRBJ2-1	TRBV11-2	CASSLVSGRVDEQFF
TRBJ2-3	TRBV7-2	CASRPWRVIGTDTQYF
TRBJ2-7	TRBV27	CASSLLGQGTYEQYF
TRBJ2-2	TRBV5-6	CASSWGQTNTGELFF
TRBJ1-2	TRBV5-6	CASSGGSPNYGYTF
TRBJ1-2	TRBV6-4	CASSRAAPGLMGYGYTF
TRBJ1-1	TRBV6-5	CASSKTGSEAFF
TRBJ1-2	TRBV30	CAWMEGGYGYTF
TRBJ1-2	TRBV30	CAWSQLIDRGLNYGYTF
TRBJ2-5	TRBV9	CASSVSAGGPGQETQYF
TRBJ1-2	TRBV7-2	CASSLARTGEGYTF
TRBJ2-7	TRBV19	CASRMSGSPSEQYF
TRBJ2-3	TRBV7-9	CASSLASVSDTQYF